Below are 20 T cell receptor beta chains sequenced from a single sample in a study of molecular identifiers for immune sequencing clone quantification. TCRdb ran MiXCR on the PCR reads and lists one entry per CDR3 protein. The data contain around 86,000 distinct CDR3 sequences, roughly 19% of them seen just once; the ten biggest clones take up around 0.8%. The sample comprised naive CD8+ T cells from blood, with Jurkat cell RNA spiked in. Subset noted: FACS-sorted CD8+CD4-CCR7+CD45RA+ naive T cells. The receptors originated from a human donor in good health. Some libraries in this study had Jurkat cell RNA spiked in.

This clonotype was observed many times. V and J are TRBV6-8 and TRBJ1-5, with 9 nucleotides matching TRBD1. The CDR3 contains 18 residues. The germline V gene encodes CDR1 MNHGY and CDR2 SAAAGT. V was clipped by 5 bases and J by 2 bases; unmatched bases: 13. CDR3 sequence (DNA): TGTGCCAGCAGTACAGTTCGGGACAGGGATTGGGGCAATCAGCCCCAGCATTTT. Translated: CASSTVRDRDWGNQPQHF.

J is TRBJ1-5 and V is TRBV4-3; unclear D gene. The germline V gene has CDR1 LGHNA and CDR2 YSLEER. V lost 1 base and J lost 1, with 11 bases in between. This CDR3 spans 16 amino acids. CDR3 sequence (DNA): TGCGCCAGCAGCCAAGGACCCGACACCAGCAATCAGCCCCAGCATTTT. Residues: CASSQGPDTSNQPQHF.

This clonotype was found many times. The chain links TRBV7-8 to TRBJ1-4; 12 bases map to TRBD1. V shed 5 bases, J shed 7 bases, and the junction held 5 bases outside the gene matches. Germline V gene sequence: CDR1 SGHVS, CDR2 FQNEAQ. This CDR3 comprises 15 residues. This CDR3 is CASSEGTGGVEKLFF. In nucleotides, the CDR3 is TGTGCCAGCAGCGAAGGGACAGGGGGCGTTGAAAAACTGTTTTTT.

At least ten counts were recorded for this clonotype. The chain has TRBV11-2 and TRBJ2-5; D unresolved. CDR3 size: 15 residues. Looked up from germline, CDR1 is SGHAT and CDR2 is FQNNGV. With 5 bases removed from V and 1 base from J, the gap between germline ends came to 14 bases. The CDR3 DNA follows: TGTGCCAGCAGCGCTTACCCCCTGAGCCAAGAGACCCAGTACTTC. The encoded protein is CASSAYPLSQETQYF.

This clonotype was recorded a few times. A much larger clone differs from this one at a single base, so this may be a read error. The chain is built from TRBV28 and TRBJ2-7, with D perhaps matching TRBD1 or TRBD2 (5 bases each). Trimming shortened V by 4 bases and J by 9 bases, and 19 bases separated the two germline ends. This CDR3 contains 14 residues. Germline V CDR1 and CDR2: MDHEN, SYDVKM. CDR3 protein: CASSSPRDGNGQYF. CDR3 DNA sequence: TGTGCCAGCAGTTCACCCAGGGACGGTAACGGGCAGTACTTC.

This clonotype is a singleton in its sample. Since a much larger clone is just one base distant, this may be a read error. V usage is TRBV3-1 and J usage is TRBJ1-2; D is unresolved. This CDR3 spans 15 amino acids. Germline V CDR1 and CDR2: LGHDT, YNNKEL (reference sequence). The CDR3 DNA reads TGTGCCGGCAGCCATGAGACAAGCAACATCTATGGCTACACCTTC. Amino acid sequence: CAGSHETSNIYGYTF.

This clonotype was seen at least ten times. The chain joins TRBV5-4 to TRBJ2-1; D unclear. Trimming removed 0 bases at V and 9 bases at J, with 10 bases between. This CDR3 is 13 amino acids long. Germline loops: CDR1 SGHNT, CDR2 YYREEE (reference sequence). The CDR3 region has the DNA TGTGCCAGCAGCTTGGCGGTCCGGGCTGAGCAGTTCTTC. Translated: CASSLAVRAEQFF.

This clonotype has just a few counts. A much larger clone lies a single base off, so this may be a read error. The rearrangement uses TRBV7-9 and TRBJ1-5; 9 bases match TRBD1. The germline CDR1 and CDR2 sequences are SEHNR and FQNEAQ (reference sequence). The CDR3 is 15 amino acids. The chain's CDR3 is CVSSFTGQGYQPQHF. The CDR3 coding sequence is TGTGTCAGCAGCTTTACCGGACAGGGGTATCAGCCCCAGCATTTT.

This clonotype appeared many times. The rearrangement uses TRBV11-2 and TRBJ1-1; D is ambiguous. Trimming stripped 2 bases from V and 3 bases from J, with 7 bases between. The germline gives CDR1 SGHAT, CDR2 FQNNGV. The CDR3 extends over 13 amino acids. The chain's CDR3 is CASSLTEYTEAFF. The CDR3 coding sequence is TGTGCCAGCAGCTTAACGGAGTACACTGAAGCTTTCTTT.

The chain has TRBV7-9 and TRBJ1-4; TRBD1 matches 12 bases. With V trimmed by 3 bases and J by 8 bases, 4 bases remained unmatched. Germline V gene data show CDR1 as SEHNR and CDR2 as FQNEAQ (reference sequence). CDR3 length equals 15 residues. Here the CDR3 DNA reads TGTGCCAGCAGCTTGTGGGACAGGGGGCGAGAAAAACTGTTTTTT. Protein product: CASSLWDRGREKLFF. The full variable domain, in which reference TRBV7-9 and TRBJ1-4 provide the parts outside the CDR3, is DTGVSQNPRHKITKRGQNVTFRCDPISEHNRLYWYRQTLGQGPEFLTYFQNEAQLEKSRLLSDRFSAERPKGSFSTLEIQRTEQGDSAMYLCASSLWDRGREKLFFGSGTQLSVL.

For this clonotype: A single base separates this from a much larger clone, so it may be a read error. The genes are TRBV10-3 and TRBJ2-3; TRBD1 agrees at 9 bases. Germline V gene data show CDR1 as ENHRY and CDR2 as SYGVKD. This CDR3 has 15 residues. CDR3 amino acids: CAIRGTGSMGDTQCF. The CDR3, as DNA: TGTGCCATCAGAGGGACAGGGTCGATGGGAGATACGCAGTGTTTT.

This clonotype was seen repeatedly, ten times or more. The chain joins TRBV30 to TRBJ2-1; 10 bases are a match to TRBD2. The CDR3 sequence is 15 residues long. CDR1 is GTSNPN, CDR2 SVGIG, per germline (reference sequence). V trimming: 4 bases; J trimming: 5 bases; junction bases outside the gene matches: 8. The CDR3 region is CAWIDRTSGNNEQFF. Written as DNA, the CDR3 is TGTGCCTGGATCGATCGGACTAGCGGAAACAATGAGCAGTTCTTC.

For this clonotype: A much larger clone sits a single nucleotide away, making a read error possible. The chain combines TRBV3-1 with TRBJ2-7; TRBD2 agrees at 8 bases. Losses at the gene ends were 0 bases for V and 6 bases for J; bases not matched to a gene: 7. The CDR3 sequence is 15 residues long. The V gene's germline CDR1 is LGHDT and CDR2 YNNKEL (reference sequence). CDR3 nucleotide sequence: TGTGCCAGCAGCCAAGATCAGACTAGCGCCTGCGAGCAGTACTTC. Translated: CASSQDQTSACEQYF.

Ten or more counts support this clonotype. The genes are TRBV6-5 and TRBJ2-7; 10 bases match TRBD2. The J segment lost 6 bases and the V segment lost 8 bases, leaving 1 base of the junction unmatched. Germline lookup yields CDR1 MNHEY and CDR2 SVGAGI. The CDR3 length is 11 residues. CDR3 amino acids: CASGTSVEQYF. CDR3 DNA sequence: TGTGCCAGCGGGACTAGCGTCGAGCAGTACTTC.

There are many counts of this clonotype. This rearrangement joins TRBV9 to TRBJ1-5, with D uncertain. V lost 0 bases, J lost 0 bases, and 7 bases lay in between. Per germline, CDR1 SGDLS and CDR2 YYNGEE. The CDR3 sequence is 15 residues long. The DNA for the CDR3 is TGTGCCAGCAGCGTAGAGGGTAATAGCAATCAGCCCCAGCATTTT. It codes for CASSVEGNSNQPQHF. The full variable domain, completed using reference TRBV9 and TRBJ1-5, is DSGVTQTPKHLITATGQRVTLRCSPRSGDLSVYWYQQSLDQGLQFLIQYYNGEERAKGNILERFSAQQFPDLHSELNLSSLELGDSALYFCASSVEGNSNQPQHFGDGTRLSIL.

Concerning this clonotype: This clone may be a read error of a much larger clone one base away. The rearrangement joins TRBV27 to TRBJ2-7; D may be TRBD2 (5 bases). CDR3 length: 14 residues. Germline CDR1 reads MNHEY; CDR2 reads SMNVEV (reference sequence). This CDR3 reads CASSFTGISYERYF. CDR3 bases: TGTGCCAGCAGTTTTACGGGGATATCCTACGAGCGGTACTTC.

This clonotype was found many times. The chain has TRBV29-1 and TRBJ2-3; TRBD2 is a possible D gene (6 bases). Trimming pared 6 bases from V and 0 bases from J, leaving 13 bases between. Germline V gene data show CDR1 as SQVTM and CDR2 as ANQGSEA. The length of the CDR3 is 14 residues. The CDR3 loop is CSVVWRDSTDTQYF. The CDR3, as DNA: TGCAGCGTCGTCTGGCGGGACAGCACAGATACGCAGTATTTT.

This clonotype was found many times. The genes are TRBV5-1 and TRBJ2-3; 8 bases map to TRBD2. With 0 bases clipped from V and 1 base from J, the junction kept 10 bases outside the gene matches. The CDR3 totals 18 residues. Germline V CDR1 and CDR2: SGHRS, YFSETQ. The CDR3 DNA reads TGCGCCAGCAGCTTGGATGGTAGCGGGATTTATCGCACAGATACGCAGTATTTT. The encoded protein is CASSLDGSGIYRTDTQYF.

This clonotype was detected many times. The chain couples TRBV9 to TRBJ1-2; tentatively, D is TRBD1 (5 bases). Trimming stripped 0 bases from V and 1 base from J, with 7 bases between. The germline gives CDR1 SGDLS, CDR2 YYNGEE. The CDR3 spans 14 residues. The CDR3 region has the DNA TGTGCCAGCAGCGTAGGCGACAGTAACTATGGCTACACCTTC. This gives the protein CASSVGDSNYGYTF.

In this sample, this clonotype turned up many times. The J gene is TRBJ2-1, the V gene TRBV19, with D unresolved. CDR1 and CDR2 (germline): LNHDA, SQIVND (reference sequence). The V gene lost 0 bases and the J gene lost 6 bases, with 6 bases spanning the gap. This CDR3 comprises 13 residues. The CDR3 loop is CASSIDLSNEQFF. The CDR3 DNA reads TGTGCCAGTAGTATAGATCTCTCCAATGAGCAGTTCTTC.